This passage covers 25 T cell receptor beta chains from one sample sequenced in a study of CD8 T cells in Susac syndrome. A quantity of about 0.45 to 1 ug RNA underwent reverse transcription using random hexamers. Using its own MiXCR run on the immunoSEQ multiplex PCR reads, TCRdb lists one record per CDR3 protein. Here the sample spans some 130,000 distinct CDR3 sequences, around nine tenths being singletons. The sequenced sample consisted of CD8+ T cells from PBMCs. Receptors originate from a human donor with multiple sclerosis.

V and J are TRBV7-9 and TRBJ1-1; 7 bases are shared with TRBD1. V shed 5 bases, J shed 8 bases, and the junction held 8 bases outside the gene matches. CDR1 is SEHNR, CDR2 FQNEAQ, per germline (reference sequence). The CDR3 loop spans 13 amino acids. This CDR3 reads CASSHPGTEEAFF. The CDR3 DNA follows: TGTGCCAGCAGCCATCCAGGGACAGAAGAAGCTTTCTTT.

The rearrangement links TRBV20-1 to TRBJ1-2; unclear D gene. Germline assignment: CDR1 DFQATT and CDR2 SNEGSKA (reference sequence). V lost 6 bases, J lost 8 bases, and 13 bases lay in between. This CDR3 has 11 residues. CDR3 bases: TGCAGTGCGGAAGCGTGGAGCGGCTACACCTTC. The encoded protein is CSAEAWSGYTF.

The gene calls are TRBV9 and TRBJ2-1, with D possibly being TRBD1 or TRBD2 (6 bases each). The CDR3 contains 15 residues. Germline CDR1 is SGDLS and CDR2 is YYNGEE. V shed 3 bases and J shed 8 bases, with 18 bases lying between them. The CDR3 here is CASSGGTLYVDEQFF. Here the CDR3 DNA reads TGTGCCAGCAGCGGCGGGACACTATATGTTGATGAGCAGTTCTTC.

V usage is TRBV27 and J usage is TRBJ2-2; TRBD1 might be the D (5 bases). The CDR3 loop spans 14 amino acids. V dropped 3 bases and J dropped 7 bases, with 12 bases sitting between them. Germline lookup yields CDR1 MNHEY and CDR2 SMNVEV (reference sequence). CDR3 protein: CASSFQGISGELFF. The CDR3 DNA reads TGTGCCAGCAGTTTTCAGGGTATAAGCGGGGAGCTGTTTTTT.

The gene calls are TRBV5-6 and TRBJ2-2, with 7 bases lining up with TRBD2. Unmatched junction bases numbered 3, after V lost 4 bases and J lost 6 bases. CDR1 is SGHDT and CDR2 is YYEEEE in the germline V gene. The CDR3 extends over 13 amino acids. This chain's CDR3 is CASSGLEAGELFF. CDR3 DNA: TGTGCCAGCAGCGGACTAGAAGCCGGGGAGCTGTTTTTT.

The chain uses TRBV7-8 and TRBJ2-2; 12 bases agree with TRBD2. Germline CDR1 is SGHVS and CDR2 is FQNEAQ. The trim removed 6 bases at V and 6 bases at J, leaving 5 bases unmatched. CDR3 length: 15 residues. In DNA form, the CDR3 reads TGTGCCAGCAGTTGGACTAGCGGGACGTCCGGGGAGCTGTTTTTT. Translated, it gives CASSWTSGTSGELFF. The full variable domain, rest sourced from reference TRBV7-8 and TRBJ2-2, is GAGVSQSPRYKVAKRGQDVALRCDPISGHVSLFWYQQALGQGPEFLTYFQNEAQLDKSGLPSDRFFAERPEGSVSTLKIQRTQQEDSAVYLCASSWTSGTSGELFFGEGSRLTVL.

This chain connects TRBV3-1 to TRBJ1-2; D not certain. Germline V gene sequence: CDR1 LGHDT, CDR2 YNNKEL (reference sequence). CDR3 length: 13 residues. The V end lost 3 bases, the J end lost 6 bases, and 11 bases lay between the germline ends. CDR3 DNA sequence: TGTGCCAGCAGCCAGTCCTTGGAGGATGGCTACACCTTC. Translating gives CASSQSLEDGYTF.

This chain links TRBV28 with TRBJ2-5; 7 bases map to TRBD2. The CDR3 is 15 residues long. The germline gives CDR1 MDHEN, CDR2 SYDVKM. With V trimmed by 6 bases and J by 7 bases, 14 bases remained unmatched. The CDR3 nucleotides are TGTGCCAGCAGCTTCACTAGCGCCCTTTGGGGGACCCAGTACTTC. It specifies CASSFTSALWGTQYF.

V gene TRBV3-1 combines with J gene TRBJ1-2; D remains ambiguous. The CDR3 is 11 amino acids. The V end was cut by 5 bases, the J end by 7 bases, with 8 bases between. Germline V gene lookup returns CDR1 LGHDT and CDR2 YNNKEL (reference sequence). CDR3 nucleotides: TGTGCCAGCAGCTTATGGGGTGGCTACACCTTC. Its translation is CASSLWGGYTF.

V and J are TRBV5-4 and TRBJ2-1; 7 positions match TRBD1. The V and J ends lost 3 bases and 4 bases, in that order; junction bases with no gene match: 7. The CDR3 sequence is 15 residues long. CDR1 and CDR2 from the germline V gene are SGHNT and YYREEE (reference sequence). The CDR3 spells CASSSGTERYNEQFF. In DNA, the CDR3 is TGTGCCAGCAGCTCCGGGACAGAGAGATACAATGAGCAGTTCTTC. Full variable domain (outside the CDR3, taken from reference TRBV5-4 and TRBJ2-1): ETGVTQSPTHLIKTRGQQVTLRCSSQSGHNTVSWYQQALGQGPQFIFQYYREEENGRGNFPPRFSGLQFPNYSSELNVNALELDDSALYLCASSSGTERYNEQFFGPGTRLTVL.

V gene TRBV5-1 combines with J gene TRBJ2-7; D may be TRBD2 (6 bases). The CDR3 length is 14 residues. The ends were cut back, 0 bases at V and 5 bases at J, with 12 bases in the middle. From germline, CDR1 is SGHRS and CDR2 YFSETQ. For the CDR3, the DNA is TGCGCCAGCAGCTTGGGGAGGGCCGCGAACGAGCAGTACTTC. It specifies CASSLGRAANEQYF.

The chain uses TRBV29-1 and TRBJ1-2; D might be TRBD1 (6 bases). Germline lookup yields CDR1 SQVTM and CDR2 ANQGSEA. Trimming left V 5 bases short and J 8 bases short, with 15 bases between. The CDR3 spans 12 residues. CDR3 amino acids: CSVPAGGGGYTF. The CDR3 DNA sequence: TGCAGCGTTCCGGCCGGGGGCGGAGGCTACACCTTC.

The V call is TRBV20-1, the J call TRBJ2-1, with 11 bases that match TRBD2. The CDR3 consists of 15 residues. Germline V CDR1 and CDR2: DFQATT, SNEGSKA (reference sequence). J gave up 7 bases and V 3 bases, and 8 bases lay outside the gene matches. The chain's CDR3 is CSARASSGRINEQFF. The CDR3 region has the DNA TGCAGTGCTAGGGCCTCTAGCGGGAGGATTAATGAGCAGTTCTTC.

This sequence joins TRBV27 and TRBJ1-2; D not resolved. CDR1 is MNHEY, CDR2 SMNVEV, per germline (reference sequence). Trimming stripped 5 bases from V and 4 bases from J, with 14 bases between. The CDR3 totals 14 residues. CDR3 nucleotides: TGTGCCAGCAGTCCCGGTGGGGAACCCTATGGCTACACCTTC. This sequence encodes CASSPGGEPYGYTF.

This chain joins TRBV6-2 or TRBV6-3 and TRBJ1-5; D might be TRBD1 (6 bases). With 2 bases removed from V and 0 bases from J, the gap between germline ends came to 8 bases. CDR1 MNHEY and CDR2 SVGEGT come from the germline V gene. The CDR3 runs to 15 residues. The CDR3 DNA reads as TGTGCCAGCAGTTACCTGGACAGTAGCAATCAGCCCCAGCATTTT. Translation gives CASSYLDSSNQPQHF.

The V gene is TRBV14, the J gene TRBJ1-2, with no clear D. CDR1 and CDR2 (germline): SGHDN, FVKESK. Trimming pared 1 base from V and 3 bases from J, leaving 15 bases between. The CDR3 loop spans 16 amino acids. The DNA for the CDR3 is TGTGCCAGCAGCCAAGTCGGTGACCTCCAGTACTATGGCTACACCTTC. As protein: CASSQVGDLQYYGYTF.

This clonotype was observed a few times. This rearrangement joins TRBV5-1 to TRBJ2-7; 9 nucleotides line up with TRBD1. CDR3 length: 12 residues. Germline V gene sequence: CDR1 SGHRS, CDR2 YFSETQ. V trimming: 7 bases; J trimming: 5 bases; junction bases outside the gene matches: 4. The CDR3 is CASRDRDDEQYF. The DNA of the CDR3 is TGCGCCAGCCGGGACAGGGACGACGAGCAGTACTTC.

The V call is TRBV29-1, the J call TRBJ2-7; D is undetermined. From germline, CDR1 is SQVTM and CDR2 ANQGSEA. Trimming cost V 4 bases and J 2 bases, with 9 bases left between them. The length of the CDR3 is 12 residues. CDR3 nucleotide sequence: TGCAGCGTTGCGGACCATGCCTACGAGCAGTACTTC. Amino acids: CSVADHAYEQYF.

The J gene is TRBJ2-1, the V gene TRBV2, with TRBD2 identical over 7 bases. The CDR3 is 14 amino acids. Germline V lookup: CDR1 SNHLY, CDR2 FYNNEI. Losses at the gene ends were 4 bases for V and 7 bases for J; bases not matched to a gene: 7. The CDR3 here is CASSVYAGDNEQFF. DNA for the CDR3: TGTGCCAGCAGTGTCTATGCGGGGGATAATGAGCAGTTCTTC.

This chain connects TRBV27 to TRBJ2-1; the D gene could be TRBD1 or TRBD2 (5 bases each). This CDR3 is built from 13 residues. CDR1 is MNHEY and CDR2 is SMNVEV in the germline V gene (reference sequence). V lost 3 bases and J lost 14, with 17 bases in between. DNA of the CDR3: TGTGCCAGCAGTTTCCGGGACCTCTCCAGGGAGTTCTTC. Translation gives CASSFRDLSREFF.

This clonotype was seen more than once but under ten times. The V and J genes are TRBV6-2 or TRBV6-3 and TRBJ2-7, with D unclear. Trimming left V 6 bases short and J 0 bases short, with 6 bases between. CDR3 length: 12 amino acids. Germline V gene lookup returns CDR1 MNHEY and CDR2 SVGEGT. CDR3 loop: CASSLLSYEQYF. The CDR3 DNA follows: TGTGCCAGCAGCCTTCTCTCCTACGAGCAGTACTTC.

The rearrangement uses TRBV30 and TRBJ1-1, with D possibly TRBD1 on 6 matching bases. Per the germline V gene, CDR1 is GTSNPN and CDR2 is SVGIG (reference sequence). The CDR3 spans 15 residues. The V end lost 0 bases, the J end lost 6 bases, and 17 bases lay between the germline ends. The CDR3 sequence is CAWSVPVGGMPEAFF. In nucleotides, the CDR3 is TGTGCCTGGAGTGTTCCGGTAGGGGGGATGCCTGAAGCTTTCTTT.

The genes are TRBV27 and TRBJ2-5; 8 positions match TRBD1. The CDR3 has 15 amino acids. V shed 5 bases, J shed 2 bases, and the junction held 7 bases outside the gene matches. Germline lookup yields CDR1 MNHEY and CDR2 SMNVEV (reference sequence). The CDR3 protein is CASSPRQGRQETQYF. The CDR3 DNA sequence: TGTGCCAGCAGTCCTCGACAGGGGAGGCAAGAGACCCAGTACTTC.

CDR3 sequence (DNA): TGTGCCAGCAGTTTAGCGACTAGTCAGTATGAGCAGTTCTTC. It encodes CASSLATSQYEQFF. This chain uses TRBV12-3 or TRBV12-4 with TRBJ2-1; weak D call: TRBD2 (6 bases). V was trimmed by 0 bases and J by 8 bases, leaving 11 bases between them. The CDR3 consists of 14 residues.

The J gene is TRBJ1-1, the V gene TRBV15, with a weak D call TRBD1 (6 bases). The CDR3 contains 12 residues. Per germline, CDR1 LNHNV and CDR2 YYDKDF (reference sequence). V was cut by 6 bases and J by 4 bases, with 9 bases left in between. Here the CDR3 reads CATSGGGTEAFF. CDR3 coding DNA: TGTGCCACCAGTGGGGGCGGCACTGAAGCTTTCTTT.